Following are 2 T cell receptor beta chains from one sample sequenced in a study of cytomegalovirus exposure and HLA in healthy donors. It was with 60 Vbeta and 13 Jbeta primers that the PCR ran. TCRdb's table, derived via immunoSEQ multiplex PCR, lists solely in-frame clones and lacks some. The sample includes about 190,000 clones. Sequencing was carried out using PBMCs. The receptors shown here come from a man aged 25 to 40 in good health and CMV-seronegative.

The CDR3 spells CASSGPRGQPQHF. CDR3 nucleotide sequence: TGTGCCAGCAGTGGCCCTAGGGGACAGCCCCAGCATTTT. The rearrangement uses TRBV27 and TRBJ1-5; the D gene is possibly TRBD1 (5 bases). From germline, CDR1 is MNHEY and CDR2 SMNVEV (reference sequence). The ends were cut back, 5 bases at V and 7 bases at J, with 12 bases in the middle. This CDR3 has 13 amino acids.

The rearrangement joins TRBV10-3 to TRBJ2-7, with 8 bases that match TRBD1. With V trimmed by 2 bases and J by 0 bases, 0 bases remained unmatched. Germline V lookup: CDR1 ENHRY, CDR2 SYGVKD. There are 14 residues in the CDR3. The CDR3 DNA reads TGTGCCATCAGTGAGACAGGGGGCTCCTACGAGCAGTACTTC. Protein sequence: CAISETGGSYEQYF.